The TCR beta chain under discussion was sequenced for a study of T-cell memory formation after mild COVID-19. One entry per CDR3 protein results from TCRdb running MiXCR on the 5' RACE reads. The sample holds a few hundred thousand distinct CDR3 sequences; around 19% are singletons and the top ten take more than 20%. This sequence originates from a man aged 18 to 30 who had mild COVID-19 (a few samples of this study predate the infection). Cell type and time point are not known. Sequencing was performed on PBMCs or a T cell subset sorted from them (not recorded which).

The CDR3 DNA sequence: TGTGCCAGCAGCCAATCCTACACGAGTAGCACAGATACGCAGTATTTT. Translation gives CASSQSYTSSTDTQYF. The genes are TRBV4-2 and TRBJ2-3; no clear D. The CDR3 has 16 residues. CDR1 LGHNA and CDR2 YNFKEQ come from the germline V gene. V shed 2 bases and J shed 0 bases, with 12 bases lying between them.